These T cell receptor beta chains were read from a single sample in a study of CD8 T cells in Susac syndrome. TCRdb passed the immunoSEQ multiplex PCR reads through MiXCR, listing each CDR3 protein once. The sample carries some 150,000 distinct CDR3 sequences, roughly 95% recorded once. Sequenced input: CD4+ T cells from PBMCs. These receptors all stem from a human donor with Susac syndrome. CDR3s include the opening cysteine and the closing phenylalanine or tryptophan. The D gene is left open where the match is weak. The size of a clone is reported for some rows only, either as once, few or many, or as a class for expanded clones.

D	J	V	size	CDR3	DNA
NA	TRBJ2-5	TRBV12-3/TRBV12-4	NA	CASSLSPVRETQYF	TGTGCCAGCAGTTTGAGTCCCGTTCGAGAGACCCAGTACTTC
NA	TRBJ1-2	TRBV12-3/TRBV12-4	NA	CASTRDQYGYTF	TGTGCCAGCACTCGGGATCAGTATGGCTACACCTTC
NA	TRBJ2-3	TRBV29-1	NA	CSVSDGPDPQYF	TGCAGCGTTTCGGACGGCCCTGATCCGCAGTATTTT
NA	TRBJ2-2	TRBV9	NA	CASSVTAGNTGELFF	TGTGCCAGCAGCGTAACAGCGGGGAACACCGGGGAGCTGTTTTTT
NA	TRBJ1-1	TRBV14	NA	CASSRLSGENTEVFF	TGTGCCAGCAGCCGACTTTCGGGGGAGAACACTGAAGTTTTCTTT
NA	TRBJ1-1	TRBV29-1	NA	CSVRTTPGTEAFF	TGCAGCGTCAGGACCACCCCCGGCACTGAAGCTTTCTTT
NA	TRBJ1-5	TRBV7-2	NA	CASSSQLGRQPQHF	TGTGCCAGCAGCTCGCAACTTGGACGTCAGCCCCAGCATTTT
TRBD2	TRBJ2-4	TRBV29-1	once	CSGLAGDIQYF	TGCAGCGGACTGGCGGGGGACATTCAGTACTTC
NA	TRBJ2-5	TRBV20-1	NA	CGCGYQETQYF	TGCGGATGTGGGTACCAAGAGACCCAGTACTTC
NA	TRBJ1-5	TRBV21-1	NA	CASSKGAGRTNNQPQHF	TGTGCCAGCAGCAAAGGGGCGGGCAGAACGAACAATCAGCCCCAGCATTTT
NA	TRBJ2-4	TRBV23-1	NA	CASSQIPIGEGLAKNIQYF	TGCGCCAGCAGTCAAATTCCCATCGGGGAAGGTCTAGCCAAAAACATTCAGTACTTC
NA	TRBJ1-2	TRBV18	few	CASSLEGYGYTF	TGTGCCAGCAGTTTGGAGGGCTATGGCTACACCTTC
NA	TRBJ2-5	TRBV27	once	CASSLNLGETQYF	TGTGCCAGCAGTTTAAATCTGGGGGAGACCCAGTACTTC
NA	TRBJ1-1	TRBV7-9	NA	CASSLVGFEAFF	TGTGCCAGCAGCTTAGTGGGCTTTGAAGCTTTCTTT
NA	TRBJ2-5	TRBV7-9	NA	CASRSRGQETQYF	TGTGCCAGCAGATCGAGGGGCCAAGAGACCCAGTACTTC
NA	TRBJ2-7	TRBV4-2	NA	CASSQEGDRSSSPYEQYF	TGTGCCAGCAGCCAAGAAGGTGACCGAAGTTCAAGCCCCTACGAGCAGTACTTC
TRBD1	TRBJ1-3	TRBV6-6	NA	CASSYKGADGNTIYF	TGTGCCAGCAGTTACAAGGGGGCGGACGGAAACACCATATATTTT
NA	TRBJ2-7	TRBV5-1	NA	CASSLEGPPPPYEQYF	TGCGCCAGCAGCTTGGAGGGGCCTCCCCCCCCCTACGAGCAGTACTTC
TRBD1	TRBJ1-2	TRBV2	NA	CASTTDRDYTF	TGTGCCAGCACAACGGACAGGGATTACACCTTC
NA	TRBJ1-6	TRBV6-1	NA	CASGPPPGLSYNSPLHF	TGTGCCAGCGGCCCCCCGCCGGGGCTCTCCTATAATTCACCCCTCCACTTT
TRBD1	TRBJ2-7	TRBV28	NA	CASPTRQGRSEQYF	TGTGCCAGCCCGACCCGACAGGGGAGAAGCGAGCAGTACTTC
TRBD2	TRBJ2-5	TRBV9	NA	CASSVNSGPQETQYF	TGTGCCAGCAGCGTAAATAGCGGGCCCCAAGAGACCCAGTACTTC
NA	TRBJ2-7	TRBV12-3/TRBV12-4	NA	CASSPTFLREQYF	TGTGCCAGCAGCCCTACCTTTCTGAGGGAGCAGTACTTC
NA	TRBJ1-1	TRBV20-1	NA	CSARDLRRLNTEAFF	TGCAGTGCTAGAGATTTGAGACGGTTGAACACTGAAGCTTTCTTT
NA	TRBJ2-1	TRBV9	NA	CASSVGGPSFYNEQFF	TGTGCCAGCAGCGTAGGGGGACCCAGCTTCTACAATGAGCAGTTCTTC
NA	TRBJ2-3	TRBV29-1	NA	CSVEDMGITWDSPTDTQYF	TGCAGCGTTGAAGATATGGGAATTACTTGGGACTCCCCCACAGATACGCAGTATTTT
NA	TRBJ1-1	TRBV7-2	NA	CASSFSQDQEAFF	TGTGCCAGCAGCTTTTCCCAGGACCAAGAAGCTTTCTTT
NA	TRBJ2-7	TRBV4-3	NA	CASSQDRGRAYEQYF	TGCGCCAGCAGCCAAGATAGGGGGAGGGCGTACGAGCAGTACTTC
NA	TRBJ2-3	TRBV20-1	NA	CSVYGNTQYF	TGCAGTGTCTACGGGAATACGCAGTATTTT
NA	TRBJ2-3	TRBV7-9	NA	CASSLKLGLTDTQYF	TGTGCCAGCAGCCTGAAGTTGGGACTCACAGATACGCAGTATTTT
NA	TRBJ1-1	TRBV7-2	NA	CASSLDRRNTEAFF	TGTGCCAGCAGCTTAGACAGGAGGAACACTGAAGCTTTCTTT
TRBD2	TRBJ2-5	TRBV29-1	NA	CSVDLAGMETQYF	TGCAGCGTTGACCTAGCGGGGATGGAGACCCAGTACTTC
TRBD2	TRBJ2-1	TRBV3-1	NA	CASSQDGLAGCNEQFF	TGTGCCAGCAGCCAAGACGGACTAGCGGGGTGCAATGAGCAGTTCTTC
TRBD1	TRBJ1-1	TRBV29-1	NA	CSVGGTGNTEAFF	TGCAGCGTTGGTGGGACAGGGAACACTGAAGCTTTCTTT
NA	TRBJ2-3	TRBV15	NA	CATSRDKATVVRQYF	TGTGCCACCAGCAGAGATAAGGCGACAGTCGTAAGGCAGTATTTT
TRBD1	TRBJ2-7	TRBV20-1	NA	CSAAYRDRGDEQYF	TGCAGTGCCGCGTACAGGGACAGGGGGGACGAGCAGTACTTC
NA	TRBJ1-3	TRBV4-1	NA	CASSLPSGSGNTIYF	TGCGCCAGCAGCCTCCCCAGCGGCTCTGGAAACACCATATATTTT
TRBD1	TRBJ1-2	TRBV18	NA	CASSSTGDGYTF	TGTGCCAGCTCATCGACAGGGGACGGCTACACCTTC
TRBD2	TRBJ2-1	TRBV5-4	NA	CASSLAGTSGGVDEQFF	TGTGCCAGCAGCTTGGCGGGGACTAGCGGGGGGGTCGATGAGCAGTTCTTC
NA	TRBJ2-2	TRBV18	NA	CASSPQRANTGELFF	TGTGCCAGCTCACCACAACGAGCAAACACCGGGGAGCTGTTTTTT
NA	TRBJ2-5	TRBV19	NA	CASNGGSTETQYF	TGTGCCAGTAACGGAGGGTCCACAGAGACCCAGTACTTC
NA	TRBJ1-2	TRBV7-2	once	CASSLGAERYGYTF	TGTGCCAGCAGCTTAGGGGCAGAGCGTTATGGCTACACCTTC